The entry below gives a single T cell receptor beta chain sequence along with its context. The target of this receptor is not known. The record has no base qualities; no much larger clone is one base away. The germline V end is reduced by 6 bases and the J end by 3 bases; junction bases left unmatched: 10. Including cysteine and phenylalanine, the CDR3 has 15 amino acids. The entry retains the CDR3 DNA only, 45 bases that are in frame from base 1. Taken from the germline V gene, the CDR1 and CDR2 loops are MNHEY and SVGAGI. This sample was taken from a study of blood T cell repertoires in COVID-19 (dated by TCRdb to the early 2020s). About the full investigation: Samples from collaborators originated in the United States, Italy and Spain and spanned both the acute and convalescent phases of COVID-19. Subjects who had been exposed to COVID-19, were actively infected with it, or had recovered from it provided the deeply sampled blood TCRbeta repertoires that made up the dataset. Where available, HLA class I and class II types were taken from metadata supplied by the sample provider and were not determined by assay-based typing. The sample metadata nearly always contained a de-identified subject ID, COVID-19 status, age in years and sex. The material from the prospective study consisted of cDNA or gDNA derived from T cells, B-cell-depleted T cells, or PBMCs. The samples were drawn from the first 160 participants of the ongoing ImmuneRACE study and from more than 1,000 subjects provided by 6 global collaborators. A freely available public database, intended as a resource for researchers studying the immune response to SARS-CoV-2, is where the repertoires were released. Paper-wide results and their limitations: Clinical and demographic metadata were provided uncurated, with the amount varying by source and participant.

TCRbeta CDR3 regions were amplified from genomic DNA by means of the immunoSEQ Assay, a bias-controlled multiplex PCR. The study's own analysis went as follows. Nucleated cell counts per sample were estimated from amplification of reference gene primers within the assay. To quantify the absolute abundance of each unique TCRbeta CDR3 rearrangement, sequence reads were collapsed and filtered. For each sample, productive Simpson clonality was calculated as the square root of Simpson's diversity index over productive rearrangements. The table was pulled from immuneACCESS by TCRdb, which kept in-frame rearrangements only. Such tables lose some clones; where checked, under half of the loss comes from unresolved V genes, and the rest has no known cause. That table supplies the V and J calls and clone size; D and trimming were determined from the DNA. The sample contains roughly 150,000 clones, around 80% of them found a single time. The top ten hold 4.2% of the sample.

The collaborating institutions used their own protocols to collect whole blood in K2EDTA tubes. For TCRbeta analysis, collaborators shipped samples in one of three forms: frozen whole blood, isolated PBMCs, or DNA extracted from either of those sample types. The sequenced material came from peripheral blood. The origin of this receptor is a man between 60 and 75 years old with acute or convalescent COVID-19. The rearranged segments are TRBV6-5 and TRBJ1-1, and TRBD1 aligns with 7 junction nucleotides. The CDR3 amino acid sequence is: CASRTGTADYTEAFF. The DNA sequence is as follows: TGTGCCAGCAGAACCGGGACAGCTGATTACACTGAAGCTTTCTTT.